Below are 6 T cell receptor beta chains sequenced from a single sample in a study of shared clonotypes between healthy human individuals. Generated by immunoSEQ multiplex PCR, the TCRdb table keeps only in-frame clones and is missing some. The sample contains some 1 million clones, around 76% of which appear only once. The sample was memory CD4+ T cells sorted from blood. Indicated subset: CD45RA-negative fraction. These receptors were collected from a man between 18 and 29 years old in good health.

This chain links TRBV6-1 with TRBJ2-6, with 7 bases identical to TRBD1. Trimming cost V 3 bases and J 0 bases; bases outside gene matches: 11. Germline V gene data show CDR1 as MNHNS and CDR2 as SASEGT. The CDR3 covers 19 residues. The chain's CDR3 is CASSEIGQDDYSGANVLTF. The DNA of the CDR3 is TGTGCCAGCAGTGAGATAGGACAGGACGATTACTCTGGGGCCAACGTCCTGACTTTC.

The chain couples TRBV9 to TRBJ1-2, with TRBD1 matching over 9 bases. CDR1 is SGDLS and CDR2 is YYNGEE in the germline V gene. The V and J ends lost 3 bases and 0 bases, in that order; junction bases with no gene match: 9. The CDR3 loop spans 17 amino acids. This chain's CDR3 is CASSAYRGREANYGYTF. CDR3 sequence (DNA): TGTGCCAGCAGCGCCTACAGGGGGCGCGAGGCTAACTATGGCTACACCTTC.

The chain carries TRBV10-3 and TRBJ2-5; D remains ambiguous. The CDR3 consists of 11 residues. The germline V gene has CDR1 ENHRY and CDR2 SYGVKD. Trimming shortened V by 2 bases and J by 7 bases, and 5 bases separated the two germline ends. The CDR3 nucleotides are TGTGCCATCAGTGAGGGTGCGACCCAGTACTTC. Protein sequence: CAISEGATQYF.

This chain uses TRBV18 with TRBJ2-6, with no clear D. V was cut by 2 bases and J by 4 bases, with 3 bases left in between. Germline V gives CDR1 KGHSH, CDR2 LQKENI. The CDR3 is made up of 13 amino acids. As DNA, the CDR3 is TGTGCCAGCTCACCAGCGGGGGCCAACGTCCTGACTTTC. Amino acids: CASSPAGANVLTF.

With regard to this clone: The sample carries other DNA sequences with the same CDR3. J is TRBJ2-5 and V is TRBV2, with 11 bases that match TRBD2. The length of the CDR3 is 16 residues. The germline gives CDR1 SNHLY, CDR2 FYNNEI. Losses at the gene ends were 1 base for V and 2 bases for J; bases not matched to a gene: 3. The CDR3, as DNA: TGTGCCAGCAGTGAAGTGGGACTAGCGGTGCAAGAGACCCAGTACTTC. It specifies CASSEVGLAVQETQYF.

V gene TRBV11-3 combines with J gene TRBJ2-5, with 7 bases aligning to TRBD2. V lost 5 bases and J lost 8; bases outside the gene matches: 11. CDR3 length equals 14 residues. In germline, CDR1 is SGHNT, CDR2 YENEEA. The CDR3 DNA reads as TGTGCCAGCAGCCCCGAATCGGCTAGCGGAACCCAGTACTTC. This encodes CASSPESASGTQYF.